This T cell receptor beta chain was recorded in a study of blood T cell repertoires in COVID-19. The wider study: From T cells, B-cell-depleted T cells, or PBMCs came the material, which was cDNA or gDNA.

Profiled with immunoSEQ multiplex PCR; TCRdb holds only in-frame clones, not every one. The data show over 350,000 clones, around 90% seen once. Participants were aged roughly 18 to 89 years, lived in roughly 25 US areas, and enrolled virtually. Participants' reported clinical history set cohort assignment. V was shortened by 3 bases and J by 4 bases, with 15 bases between the two germline ends. Looked up from germline, CDR1 is ENHRY and CDR2 is SYGVKD. The CDR3 is made up of 15 amino acids. The specimen was PBMCs or T cells enriched from blood (not recorded which). J is TRBJ1-2 and V is TRBV10-3; D is ambiguous. This receptor was taken from a woman aged 18-29 years with acute COVID-19. Here the CDR3 reads CAISDKWASFYGYTF. CDR3 DNA: TGTGCCATCAGTGACAAATGGGCGAGCTTCTATGGCTACACCTTC.